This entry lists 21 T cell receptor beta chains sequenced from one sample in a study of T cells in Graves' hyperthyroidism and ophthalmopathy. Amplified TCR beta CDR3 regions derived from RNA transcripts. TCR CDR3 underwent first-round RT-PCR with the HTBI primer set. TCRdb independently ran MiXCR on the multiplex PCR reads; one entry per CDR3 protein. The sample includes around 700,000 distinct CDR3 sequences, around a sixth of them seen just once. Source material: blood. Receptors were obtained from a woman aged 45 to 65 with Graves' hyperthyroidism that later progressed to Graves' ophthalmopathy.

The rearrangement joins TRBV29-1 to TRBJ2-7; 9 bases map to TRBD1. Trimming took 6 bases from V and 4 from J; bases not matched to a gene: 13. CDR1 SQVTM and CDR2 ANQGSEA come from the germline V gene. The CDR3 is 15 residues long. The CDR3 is CSVKVGQGSLYEQYF. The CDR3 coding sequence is TGCAGCGTGAAAGTCGGACAGGGGTCTTTGTACGAGCAGTACTTC.

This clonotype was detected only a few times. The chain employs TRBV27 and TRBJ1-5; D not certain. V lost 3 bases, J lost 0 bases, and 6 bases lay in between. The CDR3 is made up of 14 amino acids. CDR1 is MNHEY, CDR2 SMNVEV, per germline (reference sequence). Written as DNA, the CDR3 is TGTGCCAGCAGTTTCCTGGCTAGCAATCAGCCCCAGCATTTT. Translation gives CASSFLASNQPQHF.

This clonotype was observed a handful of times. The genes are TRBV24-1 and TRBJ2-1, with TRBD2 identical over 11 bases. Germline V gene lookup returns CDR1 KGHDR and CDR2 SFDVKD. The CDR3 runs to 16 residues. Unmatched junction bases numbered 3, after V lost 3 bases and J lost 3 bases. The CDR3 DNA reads TGTGCCACCAGTGATGCTCTAGCGGGGGGCTACAATGAGCAGTTCTTC. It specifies CATSDALAGGYNEQFF.

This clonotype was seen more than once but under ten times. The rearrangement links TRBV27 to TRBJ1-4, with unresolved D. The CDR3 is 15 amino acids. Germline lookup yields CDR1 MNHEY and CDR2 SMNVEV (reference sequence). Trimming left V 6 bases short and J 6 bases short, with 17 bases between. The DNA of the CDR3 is TGTGCCAGCAGGACCAATCCTTCGCCCGATGAAAAACTGTTTTTT. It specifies CASRTNPSPDEKLFF.

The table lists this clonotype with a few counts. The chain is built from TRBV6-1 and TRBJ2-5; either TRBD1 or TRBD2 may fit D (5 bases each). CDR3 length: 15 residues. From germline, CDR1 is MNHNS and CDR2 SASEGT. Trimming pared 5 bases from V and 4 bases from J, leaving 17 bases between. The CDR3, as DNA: TGTGCCAGCAGTTCTCCCGGGACCCACCGAGAGACCCAGTACTTC. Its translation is CASSSPGTHRETQYF.

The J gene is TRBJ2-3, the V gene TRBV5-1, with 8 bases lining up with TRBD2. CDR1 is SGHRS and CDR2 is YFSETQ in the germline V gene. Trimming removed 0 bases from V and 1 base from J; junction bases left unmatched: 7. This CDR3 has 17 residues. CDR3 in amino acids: CASSLGRGGRGTDTQYF. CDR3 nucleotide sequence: TGCGCCAGCAGCTTGGGCCGGGGGGGCCGTGGCACAGATACGCAGTATTTT.

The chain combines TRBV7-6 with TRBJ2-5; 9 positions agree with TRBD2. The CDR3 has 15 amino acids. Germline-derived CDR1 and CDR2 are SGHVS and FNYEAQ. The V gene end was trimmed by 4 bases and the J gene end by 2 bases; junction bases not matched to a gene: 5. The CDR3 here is CASSYLTSGQETQYF. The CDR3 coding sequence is TGTGCCAGCAGCTACCTGACTAGCGGACAAGAGACCCAGTACTTC.

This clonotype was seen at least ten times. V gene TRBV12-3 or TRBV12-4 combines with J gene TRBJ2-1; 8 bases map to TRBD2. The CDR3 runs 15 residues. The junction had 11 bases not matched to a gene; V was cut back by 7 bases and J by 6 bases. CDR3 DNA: TGTGCCAGCACCACCGGGGGGGGGGGCTCCAATGAGCAGTTCTTC. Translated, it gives CASTTGGGGSNEQFF.

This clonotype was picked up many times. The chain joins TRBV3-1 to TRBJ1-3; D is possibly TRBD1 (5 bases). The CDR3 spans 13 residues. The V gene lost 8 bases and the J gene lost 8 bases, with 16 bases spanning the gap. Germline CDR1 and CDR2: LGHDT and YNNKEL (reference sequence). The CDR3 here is CASRGALGHTIYF. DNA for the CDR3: TGTGCCAGCCGAGGGGCACTCGGACACACCATATATTTT.

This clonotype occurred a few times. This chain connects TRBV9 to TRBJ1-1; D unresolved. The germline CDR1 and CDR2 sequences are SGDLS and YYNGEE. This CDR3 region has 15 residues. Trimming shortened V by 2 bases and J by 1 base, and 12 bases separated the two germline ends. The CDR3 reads CASSVESTGNTEAFF. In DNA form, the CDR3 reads TGTGCCAGCAGCGTTGAGTCTACCGGGAACACTGAAGCTTTCTTT.

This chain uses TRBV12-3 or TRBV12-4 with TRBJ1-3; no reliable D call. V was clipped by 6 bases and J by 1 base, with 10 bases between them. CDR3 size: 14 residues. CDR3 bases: TGTGCCAGCAGAAATCAGGAATCTGGAAACACCATATATTTT. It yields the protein CASRNQESGNTIYF.

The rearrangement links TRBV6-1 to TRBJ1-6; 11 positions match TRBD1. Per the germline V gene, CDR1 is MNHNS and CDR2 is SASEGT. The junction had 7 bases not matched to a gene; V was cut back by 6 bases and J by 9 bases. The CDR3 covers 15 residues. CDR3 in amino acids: CASRVGQGAGSPLHF. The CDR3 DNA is TGTGCCAGCAGGGTCGGACAGGGGGCAGGTTCACCCCTCCACTTT.

CDR3 sequence: CATSREGYYEQYF. DNA for the CDR3: TGTGCCACCAGCAGAGAGGGTTACTACGAGCAGTACTTC. The rearrangement links TRBV15 to TRBJ2-7; unclear D gene. In germline, CDR1 is LNHNV, CDR2 YYDKDF (reference sequence). V shed 0 bases and J shed 3 bases, with 6 bases lying between them. The CDR3 contains 13 residues.

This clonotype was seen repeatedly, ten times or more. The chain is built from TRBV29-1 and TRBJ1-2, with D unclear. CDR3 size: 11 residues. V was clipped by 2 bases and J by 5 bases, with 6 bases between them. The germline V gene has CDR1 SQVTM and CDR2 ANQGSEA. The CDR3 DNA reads TGCAGCGTTGAAAAGGGATATGGCTACACCTTC. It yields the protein CSVEKGYGYTF.

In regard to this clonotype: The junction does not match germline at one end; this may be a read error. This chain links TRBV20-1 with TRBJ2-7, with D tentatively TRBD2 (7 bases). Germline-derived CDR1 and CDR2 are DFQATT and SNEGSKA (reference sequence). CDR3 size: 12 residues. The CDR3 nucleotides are TGCAGTGCCTGGCCGGGGGGCTACGGGCAGTACTTC. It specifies CSAWPGGYGQYF.

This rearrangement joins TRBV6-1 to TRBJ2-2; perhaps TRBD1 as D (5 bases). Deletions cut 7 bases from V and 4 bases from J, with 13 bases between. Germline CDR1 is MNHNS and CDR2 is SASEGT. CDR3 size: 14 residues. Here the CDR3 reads CASILQESTGELFF. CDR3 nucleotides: TGTGCCAGCATCTTACAGGAGAGCACCGGGGAGCTGTTTTTT.

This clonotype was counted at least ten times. DNA for the CDR3: TGTGCCAGCAGTGCAGGACTAGCGGCAACCTACGAGCAGTACTTC. Encoded protein: CASSAGLAATYEQYF. The rearrangement joins TRBV2 to TRBJ2-7; 10 nucleotides line up with TRBD2. Germline lookup yields CDR1 SNHLY and CDR2 FYNNEI. With 4 bases clipped from V and 2 bases from J, the junction kept 5 bases outside the gene matches. This CDR3 spans 15 amino acids.

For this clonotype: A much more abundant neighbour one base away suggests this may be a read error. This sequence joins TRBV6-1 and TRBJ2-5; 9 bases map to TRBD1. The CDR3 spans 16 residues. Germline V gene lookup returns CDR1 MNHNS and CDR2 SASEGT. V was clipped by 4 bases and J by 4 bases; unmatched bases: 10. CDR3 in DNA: TGTGCCAGCAGTGCACGGGACAGGGTTCCGGTAGAGACCCAGTACTTC. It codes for CASSARDRVPVETQYF.

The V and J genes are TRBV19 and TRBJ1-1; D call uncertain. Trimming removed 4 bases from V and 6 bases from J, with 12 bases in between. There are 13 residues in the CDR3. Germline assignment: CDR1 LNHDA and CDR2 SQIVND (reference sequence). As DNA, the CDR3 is TGTGCCAGTAGTAAAGTGGTCCAGGCTGAAGCTTTCTTT. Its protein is CASSKVVQAEAFF.

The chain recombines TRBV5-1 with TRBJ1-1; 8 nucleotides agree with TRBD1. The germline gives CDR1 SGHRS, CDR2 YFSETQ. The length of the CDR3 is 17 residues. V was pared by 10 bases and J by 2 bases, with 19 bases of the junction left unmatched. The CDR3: CAALREVWTGQNTEAFF. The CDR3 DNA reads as TGCGCCGCGTTACGCGAAGTTTGGACAGGGCAAAACACTGAAGCTTTCTTT. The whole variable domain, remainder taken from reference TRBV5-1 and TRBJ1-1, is KAGVTQTPRYLIKTRGQQVTLSCSPISGHRSVSWYQQTPGQGLQFLFEYFSETQRNKGNFPGRFSGRQFSNSRSEMNVSTLELGDSALYLCAALREVWTGQNTEAFFGQGTRLTVV.

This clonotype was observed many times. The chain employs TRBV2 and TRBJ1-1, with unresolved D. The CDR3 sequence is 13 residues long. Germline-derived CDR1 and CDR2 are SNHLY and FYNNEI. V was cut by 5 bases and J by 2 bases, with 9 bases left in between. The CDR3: CASSTNANTEAFF. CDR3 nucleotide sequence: TGTGCCAGCAGTACGAACGCTAACACTGAAGCTTTCTTT.